The clone carrying this T cell receptor beta chain has only a few counts. Antigen specificity is unknown. The sample comes from a study of cytomegalovirus exposure and HLA in healthy donors. Study as a whole: T cells numbering about 179 million yielded around 120 million unique TCR beta sequences in an earlier analysis.

Donors sampled were nominally healthy, though unrecorded immune exposures were likely. Study outcomes and limitations: In a later analysis, V- and J-gene trimming of beta chains associated with a DCLRE1C missense variant, replicated independently.

The CDR3 is 14 amino acids. From germline, CDR1 is SGHNT and CDR2 YYREEE (reference sequence). V was clipped by 3 bases and J by 7 bases, with 14 bases between them. This PCR relied on a set of 60 Vbeta primers and 13 Jbeta primers. Clones were read by immunoSEQ multiplex PCR, and TCRdb kept only the in-frame ones, dropping some. The sample has 110,000 or so clones; over 75% are singletons. The source material was PBMCs. The receptor was isolated from a man aged 35-49 years in good health and CMV-seronegative. This sequence joins TRBV5-4 and TRBJ2-1, with D possibly TRBD1 on 6 matching bases. CDR3 in amino acids: CASSSPQGPNEQFF. In DNA form, the CDR3 reads TGTGCCAGCAGCTCACCGCAGGGGCCGAATGAGCAGTTCTTC.